One sample yielded the 18 T cell receptor beta chains listed below, sequenced in a study of blood T cell repertoires in COVID-19. The method was immunoSEQ multiplex PCR; TCRdb's version includes in-frame clones alone and lacks a portion of them. Here the sample spans over 55,000 clones, around four fifths being singletons. The sample taken for sequencing was peripheral blood. These receptors originate from a man aged 50-59 years with active COVID-19.

The V and J genes are TRBV6-5 and TRBJ2-5, with a possible D match to TRBD2 (5 bases). V dropped 0 bases and J dropped 3 bases, with 8 bases sitting between them. CDR1 and CDR2 (germline): MNHEY, SVGAGI. The CDR3 has 14 amino acids. The CDR3 DNA follows: TGTGCCAGCAGTTACTCGGGAGTAGAAGAGACCCAGTACTTC. The encoded protein is CASSYSGVEETQYF.

This rearrangement joins TRBV5-1 to TRBJ2-1; a possible D gene is TRBD2 (5 bases). CDR1 is SGHRS and CDR2 is YFSETQ in the germline V gene. Trimming took off 3 bases at V and 0 bases at J, with 10 bases between the two ends. The CDR3 length is 15 residues. CDR3 nucleotide sequence: TGCGCCAGCAGCTCAACTAGATACTCCTACAATGAGCAGTTCTTC. Encoded protein: CASSSTRYSYNEQFF.

The CDR3 loop is CASRSGTGAYEQYF. In nucleotides, the CDR3 is TGCGCCAGCAGGTCCGGGACTGGAGCCTACGAGCAGTACTTC. The J gene is TRBJ2-7, the V gene TRBV4-1; D is perhaps TRBD2 (6 bases). V was shortened by 6 bases and J by 2 bases, with 14 bases between the two germline ends. Germline-derived CDR1 and CDR2 are MGHRA and YSYEKL. There are 14 residues in the CDR3.

The chain combines TRBV7-2 with TRBJ1-1, with a tentative D call TRBD1 (6 bases). The CDR3 extends over 14 amino acids. V lost 3 bases, J lost 7 bases, and 15 bases lay in between. The germline V gene encodes CDR1 SGHTA and CDR2 FQGNSA. The CDR3 coding sequence is TGTGCCAGCAGCTTCGAATGGGACATTCGTGAAGCTTTCTTT. This codes for CASSFEWDIREAFF.

In DNA form, the CDR3 reads TGTGCCAGCAGCCTCGGGGCTAACTATGGCTACACCTTC. It is translated as CASSLGANYGYTF. The rearrangement joins TRBV6-2 or TRBV6-3 to TRBJ1-2; D gene ambiguous. Deletions cut 6 bases from V and 0 bases from J, with 8 bases between. Germline CDR1 and CDR2: MNHEY and SVGEGT. The CDR3 totals 13 residues.

The gene calls are TRBV27 and TRBJ2-7; TRBD1 is a possible D gene (5 bases). The CDR3 sequence is 16 residues long. V was trimmed by 7 bases and J by 6 bases, leaving 25 bases between them. The germline V gene encodes CDR1 MNHEY and CDR2 SMNVEV (reference sequence). CDR3 region: CASTPSGHYQISEQYF. CDR3 DNA sequence: TGTGCCAGCACCCCGTCTGGACATTATCAAATTTCCGAGCAGTACTTC.

For the CDR3, the DNA is TGCGCCAGCAGCAACTCTCGAAGGACAGGGGATCTCGAGCAGTACTTC. This sequence encodes CASSNSRRTGDLEQYF. The rearrangement uses TRBV4-1 and TRBJ2-7; TRBD1 matches at 9 bases. The CDR3 sequence is 16 residues long. Trimming at V came to 5 bases and at J to 6 bases, leaving 14 bases not matched to a gene. Germline V lookup: CDR1 MGHRA, CDR2 YSYEKL.

The V and J genes are TRBV7-6 and TRBJ1-2; no clear D. Germline lookup yields CDR1 SGHVS and CDR2 FNYEAQ. The CDR3 length is 13 residues. V was cut by 2 bases and J by 0 bases, with 4 bases left in between. The CDR3 region is CASSLSANYGYTF. The CDR3 DNA is TGTGCCAGCAGCTTATCCGCTAACTATGGCTACACCTTC.

In its sample, this clone was seen a few times. The V call is TRBV3-1 (or the pseudogene TRBV3-2), the J call TRBJ2-3, with D unresolved. This CDR3 comprises 13 residues. The germline V and J ends were trimmed by 2 bases and 0 bases, with 3 bases remaining between them. From germline, CDR1 is LGHDT and CDR2 YNNKEL (reference sequence). CDR3 loop: CASSQQSTDTQYF. The CDR3 nucleotides read TGTGCCAGCAGCCAACAGAGCACAGATACGCAGTATTTT.

This chain uses TRBV27 with TRBJ2-7; D is perhaps TRBD1 (6 bases). The CDR3 covers 13 residues. V was clipped by 6 bases and J by 1 base, with 10 bases between them. Germline CDR1 and CDR2: MNHEY and SMNVEV (reference sequence). Here the CDR3 DNA reads TGTGCCAGCAGAGGACAGATGTCCTACGAGCAGTACTTC. Protein sequence: CASRGQMSYEQYF.

This clone appeared a few times. The chain recombines TRBV19 with TRBJ2-7; unclear D gene. V lost 5 bases, J lost 3 bases, and 11 bases lay in between. This CDR3 region has 13 residues. The germline gives CDR1 LNHDA, CDR2 SQIVND (reference sequence). In nucleotides, the CDR3 is TGTGCCAGTAGTCCCCGACATAACTACGAGCAGTACTTC. Residues: CASSPRHNYEQYF. The whole variable domain, remainder taken from reference TRBV19 and TRBJ2-7, is DGGITQSPKYLFRKEGQNVTLSCEQNLNHDAMYWYRQDPGQGLRLIYYSQIVNDFQKGDIAEGYSVSREKKESFPLTVTSAQKNPTAFYLCASSPRHNYEQYFGPGTRLTVT.

J is TRBJ2-7 and V is TRBV29-1, with TRBD1 as a possible D gene (5 bases). Germline assignment: CDR1 SQVTM and CDR2 ANQGSEA. This CDR3 spans 12 amino acids. V was clipped by 5 bases and J by 0 bases, with 8 bases between them. DNA of the CDR3: TGCAGCGTTCGGACATACTCCTACGAGCAGTACTTC. Amino acids: CSVRTYSYEQYF.

The rearrangement joins TRBV27 to TRBJ2-1; 10 nucleotides align to TRBD2. V shed 4 bases, J shed 9 bases, and the junction held 9 bases outside the gene matches. Germline values: CDR1 MNHEY, CDR2 SMNVEV (reference sequence). This CDR3 is 15 amino acids long. The CDR3: CASSSPTSGHVEQFF. The DNA of the CDR3 is TGTGCCAGCAGTTCACCGACTAGCGGGCACGTTGAGCAGTTCTTC.

This clone was seen more than once but under ten times. The chain carries TRBV18 and TRBJ1-4; 9 bases map to TRBD1. Germline V gene sequence: CDR1 KGHSH, CDR2 LQKENI. Trimming at V came to 1 base and at J to 8 bases, leaving 5 bases not matched to a gene. The CDR3 length is 15 residues. The CDR3 loop reads CASSPQGQGGEKLFF. CDR3 DNA sequence: TGTGCCAGCTCACCACAGGGACAGGGTGGAGAAAAACTGTTTTTT.

The table lists this clone with a few counts. The chain employs TRBV28 and TRBJ1-4; D is unresolved. The CDR3 contains 15 residues. V lost 3 bases, J lost 0 bases, and 8 bases lay in between. Germline V CDR1 and CDR2: MDHEN, SYDVKM. The CDR3 DNA follows: TGTGCCAGCAGTTTTAACGGTGCAACTAATGAAAAACTGTTTTTT. It yields the protein CASSFNGATNEKLFF.

This rearrangement joins TRBV19 to TRBJ2-6, with D possibly matching TRBD1 (6 bases). Between the trimmed V and J ends, which lost 2 bases and 0 bases, there was a span of 14 bases. The CDR3 spans 18 residues. Germline V gene lookup returns CDR1 LNHDA and CDR2 SQIVND (reference sequence). The chain's CDR3 is CASSILPGQVSGANVLTF. The DNA for the CDR3 is TGTGCCAGTAGTATACTACCGGGACAAGTCTCTGGGGCCAACGTCCTGACTTTC.

CDR3 in DNA: TGTGCCAGCTCACCGGCCCAACTAGGATTGGGTAGCAATCAGCCCCAGCATTTT. The encoded protein is CASSPAQLGLGSNQPQHF. The V gene is TRBV18, the J gene TRBJ1-5, with unresolved D. The V end was cut by 3 bases, the J end by 0 bases, with 18 bases between. Germline values: CDR1 KGHSH, CDR2 LQKENI. This CDR3 comprises 18 residues.

The rearrangement joins TRBV11-2 to TRBJ2-3, with D possibly matching TRBD1 (5 bases). With 5 bases removed from V and 1 base from J, the gap between germline ends came to 13 bases. The CDR3 length is 15 residues. Germline CDR1 reads SGHAT; CDR2 reads FQNNGV. CDR3 loop: CASSQPGRGTDTQYF. The CDR3 DNA reads as TGTGCCAGCAGCCAACCGGGCAGGGGCACAGATACGCAGTATTTT.